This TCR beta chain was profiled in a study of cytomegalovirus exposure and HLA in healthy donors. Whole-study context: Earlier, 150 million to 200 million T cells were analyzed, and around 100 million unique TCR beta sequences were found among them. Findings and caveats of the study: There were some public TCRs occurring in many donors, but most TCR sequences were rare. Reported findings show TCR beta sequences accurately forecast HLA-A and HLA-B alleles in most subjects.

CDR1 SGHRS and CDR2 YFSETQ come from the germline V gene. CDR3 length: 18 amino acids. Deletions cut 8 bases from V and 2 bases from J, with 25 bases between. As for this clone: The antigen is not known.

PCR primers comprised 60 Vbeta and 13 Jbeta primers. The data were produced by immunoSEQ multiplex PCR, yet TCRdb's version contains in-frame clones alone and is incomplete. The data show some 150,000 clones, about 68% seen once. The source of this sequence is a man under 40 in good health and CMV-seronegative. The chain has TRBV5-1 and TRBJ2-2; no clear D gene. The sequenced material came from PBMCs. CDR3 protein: CASINGAASPLNTGELFF. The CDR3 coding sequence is TGCGCCAGTATAAACGGTGCGGCTTCGCCCCTTAACACCGGGGAGCTGTTTTTT. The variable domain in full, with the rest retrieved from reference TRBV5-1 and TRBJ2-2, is KAGVTQTPRYLIKTRGQQVTLSCSPISGHRSVSWYQQTPGQGLQFLFEYFSETQRNKGNFPGRFSGRQFSNSRSEMNVSTLELGDSALYLCASINGAASPLNTGELFFGEGSRLTVL.